This TCR beta chain is drawn from a study of technical replicates of blood from a few donors. V lost 2 bases and J lost 2, with 10 bases in between. The CDR3 has 15 residues. The V gene's germline CDR1 is MNHEY and CDR2 SVGAGI. The protocol was immunoSEQ multiplex PCR, while the TCRdb copy is restricted to in-frame clones and leaves out a portion. The data show approximately 51,000 clones, over 85% seen once. The material sequenced was PBMCs. The chain joins TRBV6-5 to TRBJ2-1, with a possible D match to TRBD2 (6 bases). This TCR was recovered from a human donor in good health. Some clones in this sample may be carry-over from other donors' samples. The CDR3 is CASSYSGLPYNEQFF. The CDR3 DNA follows: TGTGCCAGCAGTTACAGCGGGCTCCCCTACAATGAGCAGTTCTTC.